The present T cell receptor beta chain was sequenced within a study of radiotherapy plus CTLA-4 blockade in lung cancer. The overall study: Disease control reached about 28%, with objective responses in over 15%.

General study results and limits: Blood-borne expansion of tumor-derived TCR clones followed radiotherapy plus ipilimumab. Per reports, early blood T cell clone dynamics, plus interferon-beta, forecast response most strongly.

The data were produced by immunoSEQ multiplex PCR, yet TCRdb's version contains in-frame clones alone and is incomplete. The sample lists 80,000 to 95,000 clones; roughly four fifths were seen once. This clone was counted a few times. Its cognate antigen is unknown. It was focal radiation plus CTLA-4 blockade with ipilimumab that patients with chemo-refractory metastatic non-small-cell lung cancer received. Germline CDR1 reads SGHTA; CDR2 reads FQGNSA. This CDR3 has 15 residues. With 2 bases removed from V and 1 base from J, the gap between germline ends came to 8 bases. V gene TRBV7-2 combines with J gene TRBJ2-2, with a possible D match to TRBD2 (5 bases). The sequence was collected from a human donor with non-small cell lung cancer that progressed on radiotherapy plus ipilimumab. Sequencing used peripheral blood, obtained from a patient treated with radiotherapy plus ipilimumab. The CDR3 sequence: CASSLRAGNTGELFF. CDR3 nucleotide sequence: TGTGCCAGCAGCTTAAGGGCGGGGAACACCGGGGAGCTGTTTTTT.